The present T cell receptor (beta chain) was sequenced within a study of identifying expanded T cells in peripheral blood. On this clone itself: What it binds is unknown.

TCRdb's copy holds only in-frame clones and misses some; the assay was immunoSEQ multiplex PCR. The table shows around 60,000 clones, with about four fifths occurring only once. V was shortened by 7 bases and J by 4 bases, with 11 bases between the two germline ends. CDR1 is LNHDA and CDR2 is SQIVND in the germline V gene (reference sequence). This CDR3 comprises 14 residues. Overall study findings and caveats: Roughly 1.2 clones differed between technical replicates, versus around 16 and 19 over time. Variance in clone template counts between approximately two-week samples significantly increased with total template count across all healthy donors.

Collection occurred without any documented infections or immune events in donors. The specimen sequenced was blood. V is TRBV19 and J is TRBJ2-6, with unresolved D. The TCR comes from a person aged 18 to 75 in good health. CDR3 DNA: TGTGCCAGTACCTCAATCTCCGGGGCCAACGTCCTGACTTTC. Its protein product is CASTSISGANVLTF.